This TCR beta chain was sequenced during a study of T cell clones after liver transplantation. Across the study: As an antigen-independent comparator, third-party-reactive TCRbeta sequences came from pre-transplant mixed lymphocyte reactions. General observations from the study: Donor-reactive sequences fell more than third party-reactive ones, suggesting partial deletion. The donor-reactive repertoire was only partly measurable in a couple of subjects, lacking donor cells.

For this clone: The antigen is unknown.

Germline CDR1 and CDR2: LNHDA and SQIVND (reference sequence). V lost 6 bases to trimming and J lost 0 bases, with 12 bases between them. The CDR3 consists of 15 residues. Measured with immunoSEQ multiplex PCR; TCRdb has only the in-frame clones, and not every one. The table records some 110,000 clones, around 86% of them present only once. The rearrangement uses TRBV19 and TRBJ2-1; tentatively, D is TRBD2 (6 bases). Sequences were derived from CD4+ T cells from blood, sampled before liver transplant. This TCR derives from a human donor who received a liver transplant. CDR3 sequence reads: CASREGPNSYNEQFF. DNA for the CDR3: TGTGCCAGTAGGGAGGGACCGAACTCCTACAATGAGCAGTTCTTC.